These T cell receptor beta chains were read from a single sample in a study of blood T cell repertoires in COVID-19. Sequencing used immunoSEQ multiplex PCR; TCRdb keeps in-frame clones, though not all of them. The sample includes about 200,000 clones, 89% of them seen just once. Sequences were obtained from PBMCs or T cells enriched from blood (not recorded which). These receptors all come from a woman in her forties with acute COVID-19. Both conserved end residues are part of each CDR3. A D gene is named only where the DNA matches it firmly. Clone size, where shown, is once, few, many, or a class for clones that have expanded.

size	D	V	J	DNA	CDR3
NA	TRBD1	TRBV7-8	TRBJ1-1	TGTGCCAGCAGCCCCCCCAGTCCAGGGACAGCCACTGAAGCTTTCTTT	CASSPPSPGTATEAFF
NA	TRBD1	TRBV12-5	TRBJ2-5	TGTGCTAGTGGTTTGGCAGGGGGCTGGGGAGAGACCCAGTACTTC	CASGLAGGWGETQYF
NA	TRBD2	TRBV5-1	TRBJ2-5	TGCGCCAGCAGCTTGGGAGGGACTAGCGGGATGGAGACCCAGTACTTC	CASSLGGTSGMETQYF
NA	NA	TRBV2	TRBJ1-4	TGTGCCAGCAGTCCCCGGGAGGTGGGGAATGAAAAACTGTTTTTT	CASSPREVGNEKLFF
NA	NA	TRBV18	TRBJ1-2	TGTGCCAGCTCACCAGGTACCGGGATTGGCTACACCTTC	CASSPGTGIGYTF
NA	TRBD2	TRBV27	TRBJ2-2	TGTGCCAGCAGTTTGTTAGGACTAGCGGGGATGGGAAGGACCGGGGAGCTGTTTTTT	CASSLLGLAGMGRTGELFF
NA	TRBD1	TRBV10-3	TRBJ2-1	TGTGCCACTCAGACCGGGACAGGGTCCTACAATGAGCAGTTCTTC	CATQTGTGSYNEQFF
NA	TRBD2	TRBV4-1	TRBJ2-7	TGCGCCAGCAGCCAAGAATCGTTAAGTACTAGCGGTGCTAACTACGAGCAGTACTTC	CASSQESLSTSGANYEQYF
NA	TRBD2	TRBV19	TRBJ2-2	TGTGCCAGTAGTACTGCACTAGCGGGTACCTTCCCGAACACCGGGGAGCTGTTTTTT	CASSTALAGTFPNTGELFF
NA	NA	TRBV4-2	TRBJ2-7	TGTGCCAGCAGCCAAGAGGGGGCGTCGGTAGGTCTCTACGAGCAGTACTTC	CASSQEGASVGLYEQYF
NA	NA	TRBV4-2	TRBJ2-7	TGTGCCAGCAGCCAAGAGGGGCCCGGCAGCGGGCCATCCTACGAGCAGTACTTC	CASSQEGPGSGPSYEQYF
few	NA	TRBV5-6	TRBJ2-7	TGTGCCAGCAGCTCGACCACCTACCCCGGGAACTACGAGCAGTACTTC	CASSSTTYPGNYEQYF
NA	NA	TRBV6-5	TRBJ2-7	TGTGCCAGCAGTTCTGGGTTACAGGTCCGTCCGGGCGAGCAGTACTTC	CASSSGLQVRPGEQYF
NA	NA	TRBV4-2	TRBJ1-5	TGTGCCAGCAGCCAAGGAGGTCAGAGAAATCAGCCCCAGCATTTT	CASSQGGQRNQPQHF
NA	NA	TRBV29-1	TRBJ2-1	TGCAGCGTTGACAGGGTAACTAACAATGAGCAGTTCTTC	CSVDRVTNNEQFF
NA	NA	TRBV6-5	TRBJ1-1	TGTGCCAGCACCTCTCCAGGGAACACTGAAGCTTTCTTT	CASTSPGNTEAFF
NA	NA	TRBV5-4	TRBJ1-4	TGTGCCAGCAGCTCAGACCCCGGGACAAGAAATGAAAAACTGTTTTTT	CASSSDPGTRNEKLFF
NA	NA	TRBV3-1/TRBV3-2	TRBJ1-2	TGTGCCAGCAGCTACAGAAGAGGGGGTGGCTACACCTTC	CASSYRRGGGYTF
NA	TRBD1	TRBV30	TRBJ2-1	TGTGCCTGGACCGGGACAGGAGTTTACAATGAGCAGTTCTTC	CAWTGTGVYNEQFF
NA	NA	TRBV30	TRBJ2-5	TGTGCCTGGAGTCCGTCAGGGAAAGAGACCCAGTACTTC	CAWSPSGKETQYF
NA	TRBD2	TRBV27	TRBJ2-1	TGTGCCAGCAGAAGTAGCGGGGCAGAGTACAATGAGCAGTTCTTC	CASRSSGAEYNEQFF
NA	NA	TRBV10-2	TRBJ2-2	TGCGCCAGCAGTCCATCCGGGGGTGGGGCCGGGGAGCTGTTTTTT	CASSPSGGGAGELFF
NA	NA	TRBV6-5	TRBJ2-1	TGTGCCAGCAGGGCCCGGACTGGCTCCTACAATGAGCAGTTCTTC	CASRARTGSYNEQFF
NA	NA	TRBV5-1	TRBJ2-1	TGCGCCAGCAGCCAATACAATGAGCAGTTCTTC	CASSQYNEQFF
NA	TRBD2	TRBV7-2	TRBJ2-3	TGTGCCAGCAGCTTACCCTGGACTAGCGGGAGAGATACGCAGTATTTT	CASSLPWTSGRDTQYF
NA	TRBD1	TRBV4-1	TRBJ2-1	TGCGCCAGCAGCCAAGATCCCCCCTCCGGGACAGGTCCATACAATGAGCAGTTCTTC	CASSQDPPSGTGPYNEQFF
NA	TRBD1	TRBV11-1	TRBJ1-1	TGTGCCAGCAGCTACGGGACAGATAACACTGAAGCTTTCTTT	CASSYGTDNTEAFF
few	NA	TRBV7-2	TRBJ2-1	TGTGCCAGCAGCTTAGCCTTTGGACAGTACAATGAGCAGTTCTTC	CASSLAFGQYNEQFF
NA	TRBD1	TRBV3-1/TRBV3-2	TRBJ2-7	TGTGCCAGCAGCCAAGATGCGAAGGGACAGGGGGCCTACGAGCAGTACTTC	CASSQDAKGQGAYEQYF
NA	NA	TRBV9	TRBJ2-1	TGTGCCAGCAGCCCTAACTCCTTGAGTGAGCAGTTCTTC	CASSPNSLSEQFF
NA	TRBD2	TRBV30	TRBJ2-1	TGTGCCTGTTCAACCGGGACTAGCTACGACAATGAGCAGTTCTTC	CACSTGTSYDNEQFF
NA	TRBD2	TRBV24-1	TRBJ2-3	TGTGCCACCAGTGATTTAGGGACTAGCGGGGCGGATACGCAGTATTTT	CATSDLGTSGADTQYF
NA	NA	TRBV29-1	TRBJ2-2	TGCAGCTACTCCCTCGGGACATACACCGGGGAGCTGTTTTTT	CSYSLGTYTGELFF
NA	NA	TRBV11-2	TRBJ2-3	TGTGCCAGCAGCGGGGGGGCCGGCACAGATACGCAGTATTTT	CASSGGAGTDTQYF
NA	NA	TRBV12-3/TRBV12-4	TRBJ2-1	TGTGCCAGCAGAATAGGCGGGCGCAATGAGCAGTTCTTC	CASRIGGRNEQFF
NA	TRBD1	TRBV27	TRBJ1-2	TGTGCCAGCAGGCTAACAGGGGTAGGAGGCTACACCTTC	CASRLTGVGGYTF
NA	NA	TRBV9	TRBJ1-2	TGTGCCAGCAGCCCCCGTTTGGAATATCCGGGTGAGCTTGGCTACACCTTC	CASSPRLEYPGELGYTF
NA	TRBD1	TRBV11-1	TRBJ1-5	TGTGCCAGCAGCTTATCAGGGGGCCCGCATCAGCCCCAGCATTTT	CASSLSGGPHQPQHF
NA	NA	TRBV20-1	TRBJ2-5	TGCAGTGCTAGGGTAGCCGGGGCCCAGTACTTC	CSARVAGAQYF
once	TRBD1	TRBV6-5	TRBJ1-2	TGTGCCAGCACCAAGACAGGGGCAAGGGATGGCTACACCTTC	CASTKTGARDGYTF
NA	NA	TRBV10-3	TRBJ1-2	TGTGCCATCAGTGAACCGGGCAGGGGTCCCCTTAACTATGGCTACACCTTC	CAISEPGRGPLNYGYTF
NA	TRBD1	TRBV5-4	TRBJ1-4	TGTGCCAGCAGCTCAAGACAGGGTGGGCCTAATGAAAAACTGTTTTTT	CASSSRQGGPNEKLFF
once	TRBD2	TRBV3-1/TRBV3-2	TRBJ2-1	TGTGCCAGCAGCCAGTTCCGCGGGAGCAGTAAAAATGAGCAGTTCTTC	CASSQFRGSSKNEQFF
NA	NA	TRBV12-3/TRBV12-4	TRBJ1-5	TGTGCCAGCAGTTTGAGGGTATCTCAGCCCCAGCATTTT	CASSLRVSQPQHF
once	TRBD1	TRBV28	TRBJ1-6	TGTGCCATCCTTGACAGGGGAGTCTTGGGAATCCTCCACTTT	CAILDRGVLGILHF
NA	TRBD1	TRBV19	TRBJ1-5	TGTGCCAGTAGTATAGGGGGTGGGACAGCCCGGCCCCAGCATTTT	CASSIGGGTARPQHF
NA	TRBD2	TRBV5-1	TRBJ2-3	TGCGCCAGCAGCAGGCGGCTAGCGGGGAGGGAGGCAGATACGCAGTATTTT	CASSRRLAGREADTQYF
NA	NA	TRBV5-1	TRBJ2-1	TGCGCCAGCAGCCGAGGGTCTGGGTACAATGAGCAGTTCTTC	CASSRGSGYNEQFF
NA	NA	TRBV2	TRBJ2-3	TGTGCCAGCAGTGAAGCTGTTCTGGATACGCAGTATTTT	CASSEAVLDTQYF